This TCR beta chain derives from a study of T cells in Graves' hyperthyroidism and ophthalmopathy. The study's findings and limits: Researchers report that a 13 V-J model separated ophthalmopathy from stable hyperthyroidism.

RNA transcripts were the template for amplifying TCR beta CDR3 regions. RT-PCR in the first round (using the HTBI primer set) targeted the TCR CDR3. TCRdb called the multiplex PCR reads again in MiXCR, with one record for every CDR3 protein. The sample records about 98,000 distinct CDR3 sequences, roughly 37% being singletons. Diagnoses were made from clinical symptoms, serum measures (thyroxine and TRAb), thyroid ultrasound and orbital computed tomography. In the case of this clonotype: The antigen is not known. One base away lies a much larger clone, so this may be a sequencing read error.

Sequenced sample: peripheral blood or thyroid tissue (not recorded which). The TCR sequence derives from a woman aged 30 to 39 with Graves' hyperthyroidism.

The CDR3 DNA reads as TGTGCCAGCAGTACTAGGGACAATCAGCCCCGGCATTTT. Translation gives CASSTRDNQPRHF. This chain uses TRBV10-3 with TRBJ1-5, with D possibly TRBD1 on 6 matching bases. The germline V gene encodes CDR1 ENHRY and CDR2 SYGVKD. The CDR3 sequence is 13 residues long.